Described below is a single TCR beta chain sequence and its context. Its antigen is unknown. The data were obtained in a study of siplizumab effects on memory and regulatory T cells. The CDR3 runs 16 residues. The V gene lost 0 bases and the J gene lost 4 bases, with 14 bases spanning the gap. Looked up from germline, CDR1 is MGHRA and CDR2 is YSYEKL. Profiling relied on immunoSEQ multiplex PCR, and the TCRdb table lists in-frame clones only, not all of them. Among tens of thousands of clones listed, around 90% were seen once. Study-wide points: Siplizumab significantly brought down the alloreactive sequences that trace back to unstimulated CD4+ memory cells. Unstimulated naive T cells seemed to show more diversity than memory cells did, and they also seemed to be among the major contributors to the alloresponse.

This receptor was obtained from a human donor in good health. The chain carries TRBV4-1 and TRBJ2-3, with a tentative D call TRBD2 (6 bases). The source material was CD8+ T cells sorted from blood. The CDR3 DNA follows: TGCGCCAGCAGCCAAGAGGGGGGAGGCCCCCCAGATACGCAGTATTTT. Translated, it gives CASSQEGGGPPDTQYF.